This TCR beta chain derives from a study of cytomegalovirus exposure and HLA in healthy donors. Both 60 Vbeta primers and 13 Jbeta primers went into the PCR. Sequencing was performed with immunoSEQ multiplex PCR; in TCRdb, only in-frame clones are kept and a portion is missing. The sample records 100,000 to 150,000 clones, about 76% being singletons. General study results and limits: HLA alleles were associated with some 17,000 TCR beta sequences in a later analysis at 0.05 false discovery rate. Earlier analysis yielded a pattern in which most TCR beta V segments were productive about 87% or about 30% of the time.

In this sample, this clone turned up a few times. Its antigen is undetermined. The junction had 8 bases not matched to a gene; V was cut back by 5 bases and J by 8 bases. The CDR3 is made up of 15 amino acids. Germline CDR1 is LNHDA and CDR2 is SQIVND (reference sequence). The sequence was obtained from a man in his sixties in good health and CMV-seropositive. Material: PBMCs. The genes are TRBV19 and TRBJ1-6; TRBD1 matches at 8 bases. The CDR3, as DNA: TGTGCCAGTAGTCCAAGGACAGGGAACTATTCACCCCTCCACTTT. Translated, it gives CASSPRTGNYSPLHF. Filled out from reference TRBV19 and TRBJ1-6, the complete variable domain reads DGGITQSPKYLFRKEGQNVTLSCEQNLNHDAMYWYRQDPGQGLRLIYYSQIVNDFQKGDIAEGYSVSREKKESFPLTVTSAQKNPTAFYLCASSPRTGNYSPLHFGNGTRLTVT.